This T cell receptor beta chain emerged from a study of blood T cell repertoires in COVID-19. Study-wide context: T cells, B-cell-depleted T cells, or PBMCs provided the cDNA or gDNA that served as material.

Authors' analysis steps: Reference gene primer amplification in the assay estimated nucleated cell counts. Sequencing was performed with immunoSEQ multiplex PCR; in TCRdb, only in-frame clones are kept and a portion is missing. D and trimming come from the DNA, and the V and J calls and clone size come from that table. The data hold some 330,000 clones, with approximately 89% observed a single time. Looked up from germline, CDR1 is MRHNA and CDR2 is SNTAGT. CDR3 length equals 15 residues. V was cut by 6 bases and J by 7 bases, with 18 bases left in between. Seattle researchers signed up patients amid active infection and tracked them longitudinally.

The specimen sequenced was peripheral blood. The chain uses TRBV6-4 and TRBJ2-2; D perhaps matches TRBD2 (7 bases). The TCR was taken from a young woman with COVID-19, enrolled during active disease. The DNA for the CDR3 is TGTGCCAGCAGCGCGGAGGGGGGGGGCATCGGGGAGCTGTTTTTT. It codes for CASSAEGGGIGELFF.